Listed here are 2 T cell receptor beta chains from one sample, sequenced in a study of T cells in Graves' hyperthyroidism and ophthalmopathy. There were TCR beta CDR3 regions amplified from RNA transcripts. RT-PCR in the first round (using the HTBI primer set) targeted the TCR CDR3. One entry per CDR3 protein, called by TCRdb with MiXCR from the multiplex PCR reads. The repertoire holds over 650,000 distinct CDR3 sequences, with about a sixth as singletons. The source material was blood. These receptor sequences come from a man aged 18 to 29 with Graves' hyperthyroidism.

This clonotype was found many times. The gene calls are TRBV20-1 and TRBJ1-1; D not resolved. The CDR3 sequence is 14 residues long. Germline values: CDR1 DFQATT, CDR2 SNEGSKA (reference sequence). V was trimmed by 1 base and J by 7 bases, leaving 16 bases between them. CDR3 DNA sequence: TGCAGTGCTAGAGTAGGAGGTGCCAGGCTTGAAGCTTTCTTT. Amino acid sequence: CSARVGGARLEAFF.

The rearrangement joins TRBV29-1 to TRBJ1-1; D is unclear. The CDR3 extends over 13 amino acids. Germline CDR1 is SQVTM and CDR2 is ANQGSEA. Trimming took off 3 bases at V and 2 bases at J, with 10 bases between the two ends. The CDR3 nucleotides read TGCAGCGTTGAGGGCAACCTAAACACTGAAGCTTTCTTT. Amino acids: CSVEGNLNTEAFF.